The clone carrying this TCR beta chain was seen a single time. This entry comes from a study of T cell responses to AZD1222 COVID-19 vaccine. This table comes from immunoSEQ multiplex PCR, and its TCRdb copy is limited to in-frame clones, with some not included. The sample lists fewer than 110,000 clones, roughly 91% occurring once. Germline assignment: CDR1 MDHEN and CDR2 SYDVKM. The ends were cut back, 3 bases at V and 6 bases at J, with 6 bases in the middle. The CDR3 spans 11 residues. Here the sequenced sample was peripheral blood, taken on day 0 of AZD1222 vaccination. The chain uses TRBV28 and TRBJ2-7; the D is unclear. The clonotype was recovered from an adult in good health. The CDR3 loop is CASSFWAEQYF. The CDR3 nucleotides read TGTGCCAGCAGTTTTTGGGCCGAGCAGTACTTC. The full variable domain, in which reference TRBV28 and TRBJ2-7 provide the parts outside the CDR3, is DVKVTQSSRYLVKRTGEKVFLECVQDMDHENMFWYRQDPGLGLRLIYFSYDVKMKEKGDIPEGYSVSREKKERFSLILESASTNQTSMYLCASSFWAEQYFGPGTRLTVT.